This T cell receptor (beta chain) is from a study of T cells in Graves' hyperthyroidism and ophthalmopathy. General study points: Model-based prediction identified ophthalmopathy a median around seven months prior to its onset. The majority of expanded thyroid clonotypes above 0.001 also appeared in blood.

In this sample, this clonotype turned up a few times. What it binds is not known. Amplification of TCR beta CDR3 regions used RNA as the template. An initial round of RT-PCR targeting the TCR CDR3 relied on the HTBI primer set. TCRdb itself ran the multiplex PCR reads through MiXCR, one entry per CDR3 protein. Of hundreds of thousands of distinct CDR3 sequences listed, approximately 14% are singletons. The CDR3 sequence is 14 residues long. The V end lost 4 bases, the J end lost 1 base, and 11 bases lay between the germline ends. Looked up from germline, CDR1 is SGHRS and CDR2 is YFSETQ. The diagnoses drew upon clinical symptoms, serum thyroxine and TRAb, thyroid ultrasound and orbital computed tomography.

Sample: blood. This sequence joins TRBV5-1 and TRBJ1-1; the D is unclear. This receptor was identified in a woman aged 45 to 65 with Graves' ophthalmopathy. The CDR3 loop reads CASSIPSQNTEAFF. The DNA for the CDR3 is TGCGCCAGCAGCATACCCTCACAGAACACTGAAGCTTTCTTT.